What follows are 18 T cell receptor beta chains derived from one specimen sequenced in a study of cytomegalovirus exposure and HLA in healthy donors. The primer mix had 60 Vbeta and 13 Jbeta primers. The repertoire was sequenced with immunoSEQ multiplex PCR; TCRdb's copy has only in-frame clones and lacks some. The repertoire consists of roughly 150,000 clones, with roughly 80% occurring once and the leading ten covering around 1.5%. The sequencing input was PBMCs. The receptors here all came from a girl aged 10-17 years in good health and CMV-seropositive.

The chain couples TRBV11-2 to TRBJ2-2, with 8 bases matching TRBD2. The germline V gene encodes CDR1 SGHAT and CDR2 FQNNGV. V dropped 2 bases and J dropped 9; count of bases not matched to a gene: 5. The CDR3 has 14 amino acids. Written as DNA, the CDR3 is TGTGCCAGCAGCTTACCCCGGGGGGGACGGGAGCTGTTTTTT. Amino acid sequence: CASSLPRGGRELFF.

The CDR3: CASSPPGGVTYGYTF. The CDR3 coding sequence is TGTGCCAGCTCACCTCCGGGGGGTGTCACCTATGGCTACACCTTC. This chain links TRBV18 with TRBJ1-2; weak D call: TRBD1 (5 bases). The CDR3 has 15 amino acids. Trimming left V 3 bases short and J 4 bases short, with 15 bases between. From germline, CDR1 is KGHSH and CDR2 LQKENI. Filled out from reference TRBV18 and TRBJ1-2, the complete variable domain reads NAGVMQNPRHLVRRRGQEARLRCSPMKGHSHVYWYRQLPEEGLKFMVYLQKENIIDESGMPKERFSAEFPKEGPSILRIQQVVRGDSAAYFCASSPPGGVTYGYTFGSGTRLTVV.

The chain employs TRBV5-1 and TRBJ2-3; possible D gene TRBD2, 5 bases. Trimming removed 2 bases at V and 2 bases at J, with 9 bases between. The length of the CDR3 is 14 residues. The germline CDR1 and CDR2 sequences are SGHRS and YFSETQ. CDR3 sequence: CASSFGEYTDTQYF. The CDR3 region has the DNA TGCGCCAGCAGCTTCGGGGAATACACAGATACGCAGTATTTT.

The rearrangement joins TRBV5-8 to TRBJ1-1; D might be TRBD1 (5 bases). V was clipped by 1 base and J by 0 bases, with 10 bases between them. The germline V gene encodes CDR1 SGHTS and CDR2 YDEGEE. The length of the CDR3 is 15 residues. Written as DNA, the CDR3 is TGTGCCAGCAGCTTGTGGCCGGGGGTGAACACTGAAGCTTTCTTT. Protein sequence: CASSLWPGVNTEAFF.

V gene TRBV5-6 combines with J gene TRBJ2-7; D unresolved. V shed 1 base and J shed 7 bases, with 9 bases lying between them. CDR3 length: 12 residues. Germline CDR1 reads SGHDT; CDR2 reads YYEEEE. The CDR3 reads CASSLSSSEQYF. The CDR3 DNA reads as TGTGCCAGCAGCTTGTCTTCGTCTGAGCAGTACTTC.

The V gene is TRBV9, the J gene TRBJ2-5; TRBD2 might be the D (7 bases). CDR1 and CDR2 (germline): SGDLS, YYNGEE. The ends were cut back, 3 bases at V and 5 bases at J, with 11 bases in the middle. The CDR3 runs 13 residues. The chain's CDR3 is CASSEQGGETQYF. CDR3 DNA sequence: TGTGCCAGCAGCGAACAGGGAGGGGAGACCCAGTACTTC.

Notes on this clone: A junction end diverges from the germline sequence, so it may reflect a read error. This chain uses TRBV6-1 with TRBJ2-3, with D possibly matching TRBD1 (6 bases). CDR3 length: 13 residues. Germline V lookup: CDR1 MNHNS, CDR2 SASEGT. The CDR3 reads CASQGGGTDTQYF. The CDR3, as DNA: TGCGCGTCCCAAGGGGGTGGGACAGATACGCAGTATTTT.

The chain links TRBV7-2 to TRBJ2-7, with 8 bases that match TRBD2. This CDR3 has 15 amino acids. J lost 0 bases, V lost 3 bases, and 4 bases had no gene match. Germline lookup yields CDR1 SGHTA and CDR2 FQGNSA. The CDR3 protein is CASSFESGGSYEQYF. The CDR3 nucleotides are TGTGCCAGCAGCTTTGAAAGCGGGGGCTCCTACGAGCAGTACTTC.

This rearrangement joins TRBV4-1 to TRBJ2-7; the match to TRBD2 covers 10 bases. The junction had 4 bases not matched to a gene; V was cut back by 0 bases and J by 2 bases. CDR3 size: 16 residues. In germline, CDR1 is MGHRA, CDR2 YSYEKL. The CDR3 spells CASSQDNSGRAYEQYF. CDR3 in DNA: TGCGCCAGCAGCCAAGATAACAGCGGGAGGGCCTACGAGCAGTACTTC.

V gene TRBV6-1 combines with J gene TRBJ2-5, with D tentatively TRBD1 (6 bases). The CDR3 contains 15 residues. Germline CDR1 is MNHNS and CDR2 is SASEGT. V lost 2 bases and J lost 4, with 14 bases in between. Written as DNA, the CDR3 is TGTGCCAGCAGTGAAACACAGGGACGATCAGAGACCCAGTACTTC. This translates into CASSETQGRSETQYF.

This chain uses TRBV9 with TRBJ1-3, with 11 nucleotides matching TRBD1. The CDR3 has 17 residues. The trim removed 1 base at V and 4 bases at J, leaving 7 bases unmatched. The germline V gene has CDR1 SGDLS and CDR2 YYNGEE. CDR3 nucleotide sequence: TGTGCCAGCAGCGTAAACCCGGGACAGGGGGAAGGAAACACCATATATTTT. The encoded protein is CASSVNPGQGEGNTIYF.

This rearrangement joins TRBV5-1 to TRBJ2-1; D is uncertain. V lost 0 bases to trimming and J lost 0 bases, with 13 bases between them. The CDR3 has 17 residues. Germline CDR1 and CDR2: SGHRS and YFSETQ. The CDR3 DNA is TGCGCCAGCAGCTTGGTTCCAGCGCCAAGCTCCTACAATGAGCAGTTCTTC. Translated: CASSLVPAPSSYNEQFF. The variable domain in full, with the rest retrieved from reference TRBV5-1 and TRBJ2-1, is KAGVTQTPRYLIKTRGQQVTLSCSPISGHRSVSWYQQTPGQGLQFLFEYFSETQRNKGNFPGRFSGRQFSNSRSEMNVSTLELGDSALYLCASSLVPAPSSYNEQFFGPGTRLTVL.

The V call is TRBV5-1, the J call TRBJ1-4; 7 bases align to TRBD1. The germline V gene encodes CDR1 SGHRS and CDR2 YFSETQ. The CDR3 sequence is 15 residues long. J gave up 4 bases and V 4 bases, and 7 bases lay outside the gene matches. The CDR3 loop is CASSPRTGLNEKLFF. The DNA of the CDR3 is TGCGCCAGCAGCCCTCGGACAGGTCTTAATGAAAAACTGTTTTTT.

The chain employs TRBV30 and TRBJ1-5, with D possibly being TRBD1 (5 bases). The length of the CDR3 is 14 residues. In germline, CDR1 is GTSNPN, CDR2 SVGIG (reference sequence). Trimming shortened V by 3 bases and J by 6 bases, and 15 bases separated the two germline ends. DNA of the CDR3: TGTGCCTGGAGCCTCGGAGGGGAGGGTCAGCCCCAGCATTTT. This encodes CAWSLGGEGQPQHF. The complete variable domain, with remaining parts taken from reference TRBV30 and TRBJ1-5, reads SQTIHQWPATLVQPVGSPLSLECTVEGTSNPNLYWYRQAAGRGLQLLFYSVGIGQISSEVPQNLSASRPQDRQFILSSKKLLLSDSGFYLCAWSLGGEGQPQHFGDGTRLSIL.

This clone was recorded once. The chain links TRBV2 to TRBJ2-7; perhaps TRBD2 as D (5 bases). There are 13 residues in the CDR3. V dropped 3 bases and J dropped 9 bases, with 15 bases sitting between them. The germline V gene has CDR1 SNHLY and CDR2 FYNNEI. The CDR3 reads CASSDWASGGQYF. Here the CDR3 DNA reads TGTGCCAGCAGTGATTGGGCCAGTGGAGGGCAGTACTTC.

V usage is TRBV30 and J usage is TRBJ1-2; D possibly corresponds to TRBD1 (6 bases). V was pared by 6 bases and J by 2 bases, with 19 bases between. This CDR3 contains 15 residues. Germline CDR1 and CDR2: GTSNPN and SVGIG (reference sequence). The chain's CDR3 is CACPVRQEPNYGYTF. The CDR3 DNA sequence: TGTGCCTGCCCAGTGAGACAGGAGCCCAACTATGGCTACACCTTC.

V is TRBV28 and J is TRBJ2-3; possible D gene TRBD2, 6 bases. V lost 6 bases, J lost 6 bases, and 16 bases lay in between. The CDR3 is 14 amino acids. Germline loops: CDR1 MDHEN, CDR2 SYDVKM. CDR3 region: CASSDVGGSDTQYF. CDR3 bases: TGTGCCAGCAGCGACGTGGGGGGATCGGATACGCAGTATTTT.

This chain connects TRBV7-2 to TRBJ2-7; D call uncertain. V gave up 2 bases and J gave up 3 bases, with 2 bases separating them. Germline V gene lookup returns CDR1 SGHTA and CDR2 FQGNSA. CDR3 size: 11 residues. CDR3 bases: TGTGCCAGCAGCTTACGCTACGAGCAGTACTTC. It is translated as CASSLRYEQYF.